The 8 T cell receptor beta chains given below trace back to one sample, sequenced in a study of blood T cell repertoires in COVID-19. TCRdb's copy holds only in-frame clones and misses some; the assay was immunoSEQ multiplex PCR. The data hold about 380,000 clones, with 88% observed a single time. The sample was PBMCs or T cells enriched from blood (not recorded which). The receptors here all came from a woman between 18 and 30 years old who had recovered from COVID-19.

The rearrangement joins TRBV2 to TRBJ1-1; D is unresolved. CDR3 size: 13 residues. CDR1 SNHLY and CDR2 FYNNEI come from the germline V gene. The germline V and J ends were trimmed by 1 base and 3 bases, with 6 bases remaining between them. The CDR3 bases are TGTGCCAGCAGTGAAGACGGTTACACTGAAGCTTTCTTT. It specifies CASSEDGYTEAFF.

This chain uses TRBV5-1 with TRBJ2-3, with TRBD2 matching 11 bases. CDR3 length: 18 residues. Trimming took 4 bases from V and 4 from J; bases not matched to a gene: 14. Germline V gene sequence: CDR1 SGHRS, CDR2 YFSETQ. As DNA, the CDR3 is TGCGCCAGCAGCCGGGTAGCGGGGGGGAAAGCTGGGGCAGATACGCAGTATTTT. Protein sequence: CASSRVAGGKAGADTQYF. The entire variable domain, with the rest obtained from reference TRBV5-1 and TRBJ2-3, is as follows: KAGVTQTPRYLIKTRGQQVTLSCSPISGHRSVSWYQQTPGQGLQFLFEYFSETQRNKGNFPGRFSGRQFSNSRSEMNVSTLELGDSALYLCASSRVAGGKAGADTQYFGPGTRLTVL.

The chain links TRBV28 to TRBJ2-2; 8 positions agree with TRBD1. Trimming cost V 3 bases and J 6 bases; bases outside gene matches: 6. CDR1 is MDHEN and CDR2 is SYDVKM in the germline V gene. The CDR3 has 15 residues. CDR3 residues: CASSFPRGQAGELFF. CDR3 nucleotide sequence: TGTGCCAGCAGTTTCCCCCGGGGACAGGCCGGGGAGCTGTTTTTT.

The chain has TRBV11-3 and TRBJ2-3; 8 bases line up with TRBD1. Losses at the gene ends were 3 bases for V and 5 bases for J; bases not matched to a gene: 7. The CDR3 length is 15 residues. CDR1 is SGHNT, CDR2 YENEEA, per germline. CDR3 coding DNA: TGTGCCAGCAGCTTGTACAGGGGGGCGAGAGATACGCAGTATTTT. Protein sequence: CASSLYRGARDTQYF.

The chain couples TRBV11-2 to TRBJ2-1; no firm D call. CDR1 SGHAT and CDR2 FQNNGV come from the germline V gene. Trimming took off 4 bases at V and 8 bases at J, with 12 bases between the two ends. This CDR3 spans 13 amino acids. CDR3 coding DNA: TGTGCCAGCAGCTCCCCTCCTTACTATGAGCAGTTCTTC. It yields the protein CASSSPPYYEQFF.

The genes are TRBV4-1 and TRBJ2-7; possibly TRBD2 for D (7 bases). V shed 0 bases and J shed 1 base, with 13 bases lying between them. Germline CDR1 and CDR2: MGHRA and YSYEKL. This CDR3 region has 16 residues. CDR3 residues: CASSQDDGGPSYEQYF. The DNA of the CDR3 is TGCGCCAGCAGCCAAGACGACGGGGGGCCATCCTACGAGCAGTACTTC.

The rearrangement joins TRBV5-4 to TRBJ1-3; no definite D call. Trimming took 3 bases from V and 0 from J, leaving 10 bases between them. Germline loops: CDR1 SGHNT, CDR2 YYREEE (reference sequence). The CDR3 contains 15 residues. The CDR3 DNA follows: TGTGCCAGCAGCTACGCGGGATACTCTGGAAACACCATATATTTT. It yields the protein CASSYAGYSGNTIYF.

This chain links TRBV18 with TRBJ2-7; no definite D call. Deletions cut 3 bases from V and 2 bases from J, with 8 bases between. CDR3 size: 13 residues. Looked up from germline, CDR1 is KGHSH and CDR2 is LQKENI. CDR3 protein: CASSPPVTYEQYF. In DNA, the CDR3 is TGTGCCAGCTCACCCCCCGTAACCTACGAGCAGTACTTC.